Below are 18 T cell receptor beta chains sequenced from a single sample in a study of regulatory T cells in long-lasting Graves disease. The time point was: newly diagnosed GD, antithyroid drugs for less than 3 months. From RNA extracted from PBMCs, the TCR library was made. Building the TCR beta libraries relied on iRepertoire HTBI primers, and CDR3 regions underwent Arm-PCR. TCRdb ran MiXCR on the multiplex PCR reads and lists one entry per CDR3 protein. The sample shows about 350,000 distinct CDR3 sequences, roughly 17% of them seen only once. These data were likewise used in another study, on T cells in Graves' hyperthyroidism and ophthalmopathy.

Source: peripheral blood mononuclear cells (PBMCs), taken at new diagnosis, from a patient treated with antithyroid drugs. These receptors were collected from a man aged 40-49 years with Graves disease.

This clonotype was seen at least ten times. V and J are TRBV6-5 and TRBJ1-1; D not certain. CDR1 is MNHEY and CDR2 is SVGAGI in the germline V gene. V lost 0 bases to trimming and J lost 3 bases, with 8 bases between them. The CDR3 length is 14 residues. This CDR3 is CASSYSQIYTEAFF. CDR3 in DNA: TGTGCCAGCAGTTACTCACAGATTTACACTGAAGCTTTCTTT.

This clonotype was found many times. V usage is TRBV10-3 and J usage is TRBJ1-2; 7 bases map to TRBD1. The germline V gene has CDR1 ENHRY and CDR2 SYGVKD. The V and J ends lost 8 bases and 5 bases, in that order; junction bases with no gene match: 5. This CDR3 is built from 12 residues. The CDR3 sequence: CAILSGGYGYTF. DNA for the CDR3: TGTGCCATCCTATCAGGGGGGTATGGCTACACCTTC.

Comment on this clonotype: At one end, the junction sequence differs from germline, possibly due to a read error. The J gene is TRBJ2-5, the V gene TRBV24-1; 10 bases agree with TRBD1. From germline, CDR1 is KGHDR and CDR2 SFDVKD. CDR3 length equals 16 residues. The CDR3 loop is CATSDTGTGDQETQYF. The CDR3 nucleotides are TGTGCCACCAGTGATACCGGGACAGGGGACCAGGAGACCCAGTACTTC.

The rearrangement joins TRBV20-1 to TRBJ1-1, with TRBD1 matching over 8 bases. The CDR3 consists of 14 residues. J lost 0 bases, V lost 5 bases, and 5 bases had no gene match. CDR1 is DFQATT, CDR2 SNEGSKA, per germline (reference sequence). The CDR3 DNA is TGCAGTGCTTCCACGACAGGGGTGAACACTGAAGCTTTCTTT. Protein product: CSASTTGVNTEAFF.

At least ten counts were recorded for this clonotype. The chain joins TRBV2 to TRBJ1-6, with 8 bases identical to TRBD1. Trimming at V came to 8 bases and at J to 8 bases, leaving 8 bases not matched to a gene. The CDR3 runs to 14 residues. The germline CDR1 and CDR2 sequences are SNHLY and FYNNEI. The CDR3 here is CASRNQGAYSPLHF. The CDR3 nucleotides are TGTGCCAGCCGAAACCAGGGGGCATATTCACCCCTCCACTTT.

Only a few counts were recorded for this clonotype. The J gene is TRBJ1-1, the V gene TRBV15; TRBD1 is a possible D gene (6 bases). Germline values: CDR1 LNHNV, CDR2 YYDKDF (reference sequence). This CDR3 is built from 15 residues. V lost 3 bases and J lost 0, with 11 bases in between. This chain's CDR3 is CATSSLQGLNTEAFF. CDR3 DNA: TGTGCCACCAGCAGCTTACAGGGATTGAACACTGAAGCTTTCTTT. Looking up the rest from reference TRBV15 and TRBJ1-1 gives the full variable domain: DAMVIQNPRYQVTQFGKPVTLSCSQTLNHNVMYWYQQKSSQAPKLLFHYYDKDFNNEADTPDNFQSRRPNTSFCFLDIRSPGLGDTAMYLCATSSLQGLNTEAFFGQGTRLTVV.

This clonotype was detected once. A far larger clone lies a single base away; this is likely a read error. The chain is built from TRBV20-1 and TRBJ2-3; 9 nucleotides line up with TRBD1. The J call may be wrong; the DNA end is better matched by TRBJ2-1. This CDR3 is 14 amino acids long. The germline V gene encodes CDR1 DFQATT and CDR2 SNEGSKA (reference sequence). The CDR3 loop reads CSARGGTGSYEQFF. The CDR3 DNA is TGCAGTGCTAGAGGAGGGACAGGGAGCTACGAGCAGTTCTTC.

In this sample, this clonotype turned up many times. The chain combines TRBV30 with TRBJ2-3, with 11 bases aligning to TRBD2. The CDR3 sequence is 14 residues long. Germline values: CDR1 GTSNPN, CDR2 SVGIG (reference sequence). The junction had 1 base not matched to a gene; V was cut back by 0 bases and J by 5 bases. CDR3 DNA: TGTGCCTGGAGTGTGGGACTAGCGGAAGATACGCAGTATTTT. It translates to CAWSVGLAEDTQYF.

The rearrangement links TRBV12-3 or TRBV12-4 to TRBJ2-3; 7 bases agree with TRBD2. Gene TRBJ2-5 matches the end of the DNA better, so the J call may be wrong. CDR3 length: 14 residues. CDR3 loop: CASTMGREGETQYF. The CDR3 DNA follows: TGTGCCAGCACCATGGGGAGGGAGGGGGAGACCCAGTACTTC.

With regard to this clonotype: A far larger clone is off by one base, so a read error is likely. The chain carries TRBV5-4 and TRBJ2-1; D is possibly TRBD1 (6 bases). The CDR3 loop spans 15 amino acids. Germline values: CDR1 SGHNT, CDR2 YYREEE (reference sequence). The V end lost 0 bases, the J end lost 3 bases, and 10 bases lay between the germline ends. The CDR3 DNA sequence: TGTGCCAGCAGCTTGGACGGGGACATCTACAATGAGCAGTTCTTC. It specifies CASSLDGDIYNEQFF.

This clonotype has just a few counts. This chain uses TRBV7-3 with TRBJ1-6; 7 bases are shared with TRBD1. The CDR3 consists of 17 residues. Germline V gene lookup returns CDR1 SGHTA and CDR2 FQGTGA. The ends lost 0 bases at V and 4 bases at J; junction bases unmatched: 6. CDR3 DNA: TGTGCCAGCAGCTTAACCGGGGACAGAGGATATAATTCACCCCTCCACTTT. This encodes CASSLTGDRGYNSPLHF.

This clonotype came up many times. This chain links TRBV28 with TRBJ2-7; no clear D. CDR3 length: 12 residues. V lost 3 bases and J 6 bases, leaving 9 bases between the germline ends. Per germline, CDR1 MDHEN and CDR2 SYDVKM. The CDR3 DNA reads as TGTGCCAGCAGTTTTATGGCATCCGAGCAGTACTTC. It encodes CASSFMASEQYF.

At least ten counts were recorded for this clonotype. This chain links TRBV11-3 with TRBJ2-2, with 7 bases that match TRBD2. The CDR3 has 14 residues. Losses at the gene ends were 6 bases for V and 6 bases for J; bases not matched to a gene: 7. The V gene's germline CDR1 is SGHNT and CDR2 YENEEA. The CDR3 DNA is TGTGCCAGCAGACTGGGGGGGTTGGCCGGGGAGCTGTTTTTT. The encoded protein is CASRLGGLAGELFF. Complete variable domain (other parts from reference TRBV11-3 and TRBJ2-2): EAGVVQSPRYKIIEKKQPVAFWCNPISGHNTLYWYLQNLGQGPELLIRYENEEAVDDSQLPKDRFSAERLKGVDSTLKIQPAELGDSAVYLCASRLGGLAGELFFGEGSRLTVL.

This clonotype was observed many times. The chain combines TRBV9 with TRBJ2-2, with D unresolved. With 0 bases removed from V and 1 base from J, the gap between germline ends came to 4 bases. Germline V gene sequence: CDR1 SGDLS, CDR2 YYNGEE. The CDR3 covers 14 residues. The CDR3 nucleotides read TGTGCCAGCAGCGTAGTAGAGAACACCGGGGAGCTGTTTTTT. This gives the protein CASSVVENTGELFF.

This clonotype was recorded many times. This chain joins TRBV15 and TRBJ1-5; D gene ambiguous. With 4 bases removed from V and 0 bases from J, the gap between germline ends came to 13 bases. This CDR3 is built from 16 residues. Germline loops: CDR1 LNHNV, CDR2 YYDKDF (reference sequence). The CDR3: CATSKRGAASNQPQHF. CDR3 bases: TGTGCCACCAGCAAGCGGGGTGCGGCTAGCAATCAGCCCCAGCATTTT.

A word on this clonotype: It is likely a read error: a sequence one base away is far more abundant. The chain combines TRBV28 with TRBJ2-1, with 7 bases aligning to TRBD1. Losses at the gene ends were 4 bases for V and 10 bases for J; bases not matched to a gene: 19. This CDR3 spans 17 amino acids. Germline V gene data show CDR1 as MDHEN and CDR2 as SYDVKM. CDR3 protein: CASSSSFLAGGPYEQFF. In nucleotides, the CDR3 is TGTGCCAGCAGTTCCTCGTTCTTGGCAGGGGGACCCTACGAGCAGTTCTTC.

The rearrangement links TRBV5-4 to TRBJ2-1, with TRBD1 matching over 10 bases. Germline V lookup: CDR1 SGHNT, CDR2 YYREEE (reference sequence). V dropped 4 bases and J dropped 2; count of bases not matched to a gene: 6. The CDR3 is 16 amino acids. The CDR3 DNA follows: TGTGCCAGCAGCCCCGGACAGGGGGAAACCTACAATGAGCAGTTCTTC. This encodes CASSPGQGETYNEQFF.

V is TRBV7-9 and J is TRBJ1-3; weak D call: TRBD1 (5 bases). V lost 5 bases, J lost 4 bases, and 15 bases lay in between. Germline V lookup: CDR1 SEHNR, CDR2 FQNEAQ (reference sequence). This CDR3 is built from 15 residues. CDR3 in amino acids: CASSQGTWGGNTIYF. The CDR3 coding sequence is TGTGCCAGCAGCCAAGGGACGTGGGGGGGAAACACCATATATTTT. The whole variable domain, filled in from reference TRBV7-9 and TRBJ1-3, reads DTGVSQNPRHKITKRGQNVTFRCDPISEHNRLYWYRQTLGQGPEFLTYFQNEAQLEKSRLLSDRFSAERPKGSFSTLEIQRTEQGDSAMYLCASSQGTWGGNTIYFGEGSWLTVV.